The clone carrying this T cell receptor (beta chain) was detected only a few times. Antigen specificity is unknown. This entry comes from a study of T cell responses to AZD1222 COVID-19 vaccine. Whole-study results and caveats: Variant regions that are unmutated are reportedly the target of nearly half of spike-specific TCRs. Clonal diversity was possibly underestimated, and white British individuals and females predominated among donors. When two AZD1222 doses had been given, Spike-specific TCR breadth and depth rose.

Both about-4-week and about-12-week second-dose recipients were combined. The CDR3 consists of 18 residues. Repertoires were generated with immunoSEQ multiplex PCR, while TCRdb's copy carries only in-frame clones and drops some. The sample yields roughly 69,000 clones, around 80% seen once. The V and J genes are TRBV1 and TRBJ2-5; TRBD2, the table's D call, lacks a check against the DNA. TRBV1 is listed as a pseudogene. The sequences come from peripheral blood, collected 28 days after the second AZD1222 dose. The receptor comes from an adult who received the AZD1222 COVID-19 vaccine. CDR3 bases: TGCACCAGCAGCCAAGGAGACCAAATAACTAGCGGGGGAGAGACCCAGTACTTC. It encodes CTSSQGDQITSGGETQYF.